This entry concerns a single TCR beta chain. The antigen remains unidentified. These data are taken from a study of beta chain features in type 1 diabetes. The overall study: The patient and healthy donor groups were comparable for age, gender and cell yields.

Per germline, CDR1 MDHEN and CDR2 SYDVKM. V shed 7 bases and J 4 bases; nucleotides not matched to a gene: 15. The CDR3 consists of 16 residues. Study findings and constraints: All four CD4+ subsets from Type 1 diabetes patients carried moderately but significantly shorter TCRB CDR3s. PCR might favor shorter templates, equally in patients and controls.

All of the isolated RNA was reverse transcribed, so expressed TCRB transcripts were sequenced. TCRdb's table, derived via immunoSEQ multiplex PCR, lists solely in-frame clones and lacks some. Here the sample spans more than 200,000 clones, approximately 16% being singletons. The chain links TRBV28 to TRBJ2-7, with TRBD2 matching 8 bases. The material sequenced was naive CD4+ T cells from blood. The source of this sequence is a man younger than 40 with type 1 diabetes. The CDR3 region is CASNRSGGRPWYEQYF. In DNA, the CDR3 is TGTGCCAGCAACCGGTCGGGCGGGAGGCCCTGGTACGAGCAGTACTTC.